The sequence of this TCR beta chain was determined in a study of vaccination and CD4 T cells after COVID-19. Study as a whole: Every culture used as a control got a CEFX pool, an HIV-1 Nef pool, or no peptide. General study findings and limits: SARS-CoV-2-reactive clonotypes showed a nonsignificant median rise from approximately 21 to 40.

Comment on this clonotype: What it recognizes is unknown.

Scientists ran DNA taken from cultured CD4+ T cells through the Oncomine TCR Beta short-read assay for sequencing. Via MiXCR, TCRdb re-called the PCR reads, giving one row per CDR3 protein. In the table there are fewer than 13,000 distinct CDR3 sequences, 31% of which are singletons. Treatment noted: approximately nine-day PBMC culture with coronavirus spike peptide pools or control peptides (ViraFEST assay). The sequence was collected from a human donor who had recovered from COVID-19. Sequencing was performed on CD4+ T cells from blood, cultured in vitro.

The CDR3 spells CASSLTPGHTEAFF. CDR3 bases: TGTGCCAGCAGCCTAACTCCGGGGCACACTGAAGCTTTCTTT. This chain uses TRBV7-2 with TRBJ1-1; perhaps TRBD1 as D (5 bases). V lost 5 bases and J 3 bases, leaving 13 bases between the germline ends. The CDR3 is made up of 14 amino acids. Looked up from germline, CDR1 is SGHTA and CDR2 is FQGNSA.